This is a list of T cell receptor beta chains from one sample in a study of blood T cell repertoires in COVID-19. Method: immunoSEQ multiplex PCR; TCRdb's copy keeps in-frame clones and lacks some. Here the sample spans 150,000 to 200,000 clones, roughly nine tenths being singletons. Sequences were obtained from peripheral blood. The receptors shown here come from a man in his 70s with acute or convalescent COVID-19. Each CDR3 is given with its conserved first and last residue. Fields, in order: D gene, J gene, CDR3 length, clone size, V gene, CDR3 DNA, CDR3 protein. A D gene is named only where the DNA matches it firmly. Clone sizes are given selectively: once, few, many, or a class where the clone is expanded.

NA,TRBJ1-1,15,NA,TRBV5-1,TGCGCCAGCAGTTACCAGGGATTTCCAAACACTGAAGCTTTCTTT,CASSYQGFPNTEAFF
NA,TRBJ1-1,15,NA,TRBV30,TGTGCCTGGAGTAGGGTGCAGGGCGAACTGACTGAAGCTTTCTTT,CAWSRVQGELTEAFF
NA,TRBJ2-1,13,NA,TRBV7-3,TGTGCCAGCAGCCGAGGGGGAAGCAATGAGCAGTTCTTC,CASSRGGSNEQFF
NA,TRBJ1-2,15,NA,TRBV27,TGTGCCAGCAGTTTCGGGGGGCCATTCTTATATGGCTACACCTTC,CASSFGGPFLYGYTF
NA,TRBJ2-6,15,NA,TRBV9,TGTGCCAGCAGCGCGCAGATCTCTGGGGCCAACGTCCTGACTTTC,CASSAQISGANVLTF
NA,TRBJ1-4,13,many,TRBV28,TGTGCCAGCAGGCGGGGGGCGTGGGAAAAACTGTTTTTT,CASRRGAWEKLFF
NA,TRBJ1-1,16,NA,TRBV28,TGTGCCAGCAGTAGCCCTATGTCCGCCCGCAACACTGAAGCTTTCTTT,CASSSPMSARNTEAFF
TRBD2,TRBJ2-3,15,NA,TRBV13,TGTGCCAGCAGCTTAAGGCACGCGGGGGGAGATACGCAGTATTTT,CASSLRHAGGDTQYF
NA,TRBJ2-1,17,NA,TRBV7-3,TGTGCCAGCAGCCTTACGGGACTTTTGAGCTCCTACAATGAGCAGTTCTTC,CASSLTGLLSSYNEQFF
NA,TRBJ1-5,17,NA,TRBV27,TGTGCCAGCAGTTTACAGGGCCCCGTTTATAGCAATCAGCCCCAGCATTTT,CASSLQGPVYSNQPQHF
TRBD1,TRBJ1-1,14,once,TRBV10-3,TGTGCCATCAGCTCTGACAGGGGGCGGATTGAAGCTTTCTTT,CAISSDRGRIEAFF
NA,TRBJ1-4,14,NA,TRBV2,TGTGCCAGCACTCCTGACAGCGTTTTGGAAAAACTGTTTTTT,CASTPDSVLEKLFF
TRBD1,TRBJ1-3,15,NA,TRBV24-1,TGTGCCGGACGAAAAGGGGACAGGGGATGGGACACCATATATTTT,CAGRKGDRGWDTIYF
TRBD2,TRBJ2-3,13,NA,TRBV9,TGTGCCTGCGGGCGACTAGCGGCGGATACGCAGTATTTT,CACGRLAADTQYF
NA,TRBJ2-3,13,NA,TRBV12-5,TGTGCTAGTGGTTTGGTTGGGGCCTATACGCAGTATTTT,CASGLVGAYTQYF
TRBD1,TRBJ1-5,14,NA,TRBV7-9,TGTGCCAGCAGCTTGGACAGGGAGACTCAGCCCCAGCATTTT,CASSLDRETQPQHF
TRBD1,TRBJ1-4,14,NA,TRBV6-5,TGTGCCAGTTGTGACGGGACAGGGAATGAAAAACTGTTTTTT,CASCDGTGNEKLFF
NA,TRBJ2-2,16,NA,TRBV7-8,TGTGCCAGCAGTACCCTGGTGGCAAAGAACACCGGGGAGCTGTTTTTT,CASSTLVAKNTGELFF
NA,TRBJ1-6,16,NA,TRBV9,TGTGCCAGCAGCGAAAGGGAGGGGCAGATTAATTCACCCCTCCACTTT,CASSEREGQINSPLHF
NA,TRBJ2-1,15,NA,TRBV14,TGTGCCAGCAGCCCGCGACTGGGGCTATGGAATGAGCAGTTCTTC,CASSPRLGLWNEQFF
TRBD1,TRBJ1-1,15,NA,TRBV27,TGTGCCAGCAGTGAGCCGGGACAGGCTAACACTGAAGCTTTCTTT,CASSEPGQANTEAFF
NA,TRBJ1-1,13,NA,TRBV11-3,TGTGCCAGCAGCTTCTCTTGGAACACTGAAGCTTTCTTT,CASSFSWNTEAFF
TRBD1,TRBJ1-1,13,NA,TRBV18,TGTGCCAGCGAACAGGGGGCAGGGACTGAAGCTTTCTTT,CASEQGAGTEAFF
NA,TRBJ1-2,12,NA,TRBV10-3,TGTGCCATCAGTGAAGGAGGGGTTGGCTACACCTTC,CAISEGGVGYTF
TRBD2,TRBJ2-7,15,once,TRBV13,TGTGCCAGCAGCTTTAGCGGGGGCCAATCCTACGAGCAGTACTTC,CASSFSGGQSYEQYF
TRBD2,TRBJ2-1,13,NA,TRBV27,TGTGCCAGCAGTTCACTCGGGGGGGGTGAGCAGTTCTTC,CASSSLGGGEQFF
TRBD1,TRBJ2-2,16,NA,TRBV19,TGTGCCAGTAGCATCCTGAGGGACAGCTATTCCGGGGAGCTGTTTTTT,CASSILRDSYSGELFF
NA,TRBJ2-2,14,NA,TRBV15,TGTGCCACCCGGCCAGGGGCCCGAACCGGGGAGCTGTTTTTT,CATRPGARTGELFF
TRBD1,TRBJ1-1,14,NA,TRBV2,TGTGCCAGCAGCTGGGGACAGATGAACACTGAAGCTTTCTTT,CASSWGQMNTEAFF
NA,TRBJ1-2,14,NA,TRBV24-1,TGTGCCACCAGTGATTCCCAGAGGTGGTATGGCTACACCTTC,CATSDSQRWYGYTF
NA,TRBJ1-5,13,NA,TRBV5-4,TGTGCCAGCAGCTTGGCTGGGAGTCAGCCCCAGCATTTT,CASSLAGSQPQHF
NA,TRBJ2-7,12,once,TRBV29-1,TGCAGCGTTGCGGCAGGGACCTACGAGCAGTACTTC,CSVAAGTYEQYF
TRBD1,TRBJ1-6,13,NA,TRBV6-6,TGTGCCAGCACGGGACAGCCTAATTCACCCCTCCACTTT,CASTGQPNSPLHF
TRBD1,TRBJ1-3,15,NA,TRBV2,TGTGCCAGCAGTTTGGACAGGGCCGCTGGAAACACCATATATTTT,CASSLDRAAGNTIYF
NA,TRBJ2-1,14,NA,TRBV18,TGTGCCAGCTCAGTTCGACTAGAATACAATGAGCAGTTCTTC,CASSVRLEYNEQFF
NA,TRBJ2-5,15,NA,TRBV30,TGTGCCTGGAGTGTAGGGACTTTGGGGGGAGAGACCCAGTACTTC,CAWSVGTLGGETQYF
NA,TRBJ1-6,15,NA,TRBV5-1,TGCGCCAGCAGCTCAAGGGGGTCGTATAATTCACCCCTCCACTTT,CASSSRGSYNSPLHF
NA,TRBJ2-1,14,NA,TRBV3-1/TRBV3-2,TGTGCCAGCAGCCCATGGGCTAGCCACAATGAGCAGTTCTTC,CASSPWASHNEQFF
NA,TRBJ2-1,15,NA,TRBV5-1,TGCGCCAGCAGCGCTCGGGGGACGCCTAACAATGAGCAGTTCTTC,CASSARGTPNNEQFF
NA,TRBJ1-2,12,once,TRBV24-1,TGTGCCACCAATGGGGACACCTATGGCTACACCTTC,CATNGDTYGYTF
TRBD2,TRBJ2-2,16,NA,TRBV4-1,TGCGCCAGCAGCCGAGGACTAGCGGCGAACACCGGGGAGCTGTTTTTT,CASSRGLAANTGELFF
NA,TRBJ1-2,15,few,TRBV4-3,TGCGCCAGCAGCCAAGGAACTGCTACTAACTATGGCTACACCTTC,CASSQGTATNYGYTF
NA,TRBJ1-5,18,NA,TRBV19,TGTGCCAGTAGTATTGCGGCTCCCCGCGCCACGAGGAATCAGCCCCAGCATTTT,CASSIAAPRATRNQPQHF
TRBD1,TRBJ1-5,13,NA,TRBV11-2,TGTGCCAGCAGCCAGGGGGCCGGTCAGCCCCAGCATTTT,CASSQGAGQPQHF
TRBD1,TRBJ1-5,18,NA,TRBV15,TGTGCCACCAGCAGAGTAACAGGGGCGGATTTAGCAAATCAGCCCCAGCATTTT,CATSRVTGADLANQPQHF
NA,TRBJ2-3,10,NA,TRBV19,TGTGCCAGTGGCTTTTATACGCAGTATTTT,CASGFYTQYF
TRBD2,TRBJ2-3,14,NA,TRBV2,TGTGCCAGCAGTAAAAGCGGGAGATCAGATACGCAGTATTTT,CASSKSGRSDTQYF
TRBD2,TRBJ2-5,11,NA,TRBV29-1,TGCAGCCCCTCTAGGGAGGGGACCCAGTACTTC,CSPSREGTQYF
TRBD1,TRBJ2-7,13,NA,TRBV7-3,TGTGCCAGCAGCCCCTCGACAGGGCACGAGCAGTACTTC,CASSPSTGHEQYF